The clone carrying this T cell receptor (beta chain) showed up many times. Donors were ostensibly healthy at sampling, although undocumented immune exposures were probable. This sample was included in a study of cytomegalovirus exposure and HLA in healthy donors. 13 Jbeta primers and 60 Vbeta primers were used for the PCR. Method: immunoSEQ multiplex PCR; TCRdb's copy keeps in-frame clones and lacks some. The table lists 150,000 to 250,000 clones, about 80% of them singletons, with roughly 2% in the top ten. Germline loops: CDR1 SGHRS, CDR2 YFSETQ. The ends lost 0 bases at V and 4 bases at J; junction bases unmatched: 6. This CDR3 is 15 amino acids long.

The sample comprised PBMCs. The gene calls are TRBV5-1 and TRBJ2-5; 7 bases agree with TRBD1. The sequence was obtained from a man aged 25-45 years in good health and CMV-seronegative. DNA for the CDR3: TGCGCCAGCAGCTTGGGACAGGGTGATATAGAGACCCAGTACTTC. Encoded protein: CASSLGQGDIETQYF.